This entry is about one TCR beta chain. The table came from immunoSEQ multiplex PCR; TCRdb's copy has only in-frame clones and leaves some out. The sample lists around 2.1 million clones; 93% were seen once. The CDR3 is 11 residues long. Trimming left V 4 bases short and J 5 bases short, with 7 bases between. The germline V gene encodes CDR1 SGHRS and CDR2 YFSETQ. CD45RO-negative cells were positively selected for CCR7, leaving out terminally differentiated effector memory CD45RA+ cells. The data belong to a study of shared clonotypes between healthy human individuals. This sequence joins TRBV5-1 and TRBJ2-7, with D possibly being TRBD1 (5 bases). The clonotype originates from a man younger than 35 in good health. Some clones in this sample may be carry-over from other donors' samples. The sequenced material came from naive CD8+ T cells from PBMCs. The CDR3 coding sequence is TGCGCCAGCAGCCCCAGGGACGAGCAGTACTTC. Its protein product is CASSPRDEQYF.